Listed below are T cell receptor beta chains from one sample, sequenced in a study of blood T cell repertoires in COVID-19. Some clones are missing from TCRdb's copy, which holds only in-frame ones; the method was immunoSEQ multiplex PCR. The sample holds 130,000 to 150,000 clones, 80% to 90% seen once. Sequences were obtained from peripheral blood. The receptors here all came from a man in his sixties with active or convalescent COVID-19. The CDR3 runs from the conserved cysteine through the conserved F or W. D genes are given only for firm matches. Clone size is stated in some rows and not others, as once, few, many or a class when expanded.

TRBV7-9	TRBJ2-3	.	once	CASSSPRTTSTDTQYF	TGTGCCAGCAGCTCGCCTCGGACTACTAGCACAGATACGCAGTATTTT
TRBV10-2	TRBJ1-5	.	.	CASKSGIGQPQHF	TGCGCCAGCAAATCAGGGATTGGTCAGCCCCAGCATTTT
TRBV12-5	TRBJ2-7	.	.	CASGFSTHEQYF	TGTGCTAGTGGTTTCAGTACGCACGAGCAGTACTTC
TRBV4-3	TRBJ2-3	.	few	CASSQGLVTDTQYF	TGCGCCAGCAGCCAGGGACTTGTCACAGATACGCAGTATTTT
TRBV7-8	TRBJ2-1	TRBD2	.	CASSLTDGSGGFF	TGTGCCAGCAGCTTAACCGACGGGAGCGGGGGGTTCTTC
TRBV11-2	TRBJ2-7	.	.	CASSSRDRDYEQYF	TGTGCCAGCAGCTCGCGGGACCGTGACTACGAGCAGTACTTC
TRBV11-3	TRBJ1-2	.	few	CASSLERQGGDGYTF	TGTGCCAGCAGCTTAGAGCGGCAGGGAGGAGATGGCTACACCTTC
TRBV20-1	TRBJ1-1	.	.	CSASGQPGLEAFF	TGCAGTGCTAGTGGACAGCCCGGGTTGGAAGCTTTCTTT
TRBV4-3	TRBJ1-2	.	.	CASSQEGRAFRYGYTF	TGCGCCAGCAGCCAAGAGGGCAGGGCGTTTCGCTATGGCTACACCTTC
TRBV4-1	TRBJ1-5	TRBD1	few	CASSATWRGRVQPQHF	TGCGCCAGCAGCGCGACCTGGAGGGGGCGGGTTCAGCCCCAGCATTTT
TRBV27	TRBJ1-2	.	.	CASSLRFSGLYGYTF	TGTGCCAGCAGTTTAAGGTTCTCAGGGCTCTATGGCTACACCTTC
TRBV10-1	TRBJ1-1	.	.	CASSAQGYTEAFF	TGCGCCAGCAGCGCCCAGGGGTACACTGAAGCTTTCTTT
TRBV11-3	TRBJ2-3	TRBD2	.	CACTLAGADTQYF	TGTGCCTGTACTCTAGCGGGAGCAGATACGCAGTATTTT
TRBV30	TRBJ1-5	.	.	CAWSPATDRFLASNQPQHF	TGTGCCTGGAGTCCGGCAACAGACAGGTTTCTCGCTAGCAATCAGCCCCAGCATTTT
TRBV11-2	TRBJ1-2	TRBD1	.	CASSRGTGGYGYTF	TGTGCCAGCAGCCGAGGGACAGGGGGCTATGGCTACACCTTC
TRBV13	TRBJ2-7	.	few	CASSLVFRSPEQYF	TGTGCCAGCAGCTTGGTTTTCAGGTCGCCCGAGCAGTACTTC
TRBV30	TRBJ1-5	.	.	CAWSVRGRGGQPQHF	TGTGCCTGGAGTGTACGCGGGCGCGGGGGTCAGCCCCAGCATTTT
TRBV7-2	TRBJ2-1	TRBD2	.	CASSFQRGPNEQFF	TGTGCCAGCAGCTTCCAGCGGGGGCCCAATGAGCAGTTCTTC
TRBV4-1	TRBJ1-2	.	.	CASSQVWGHYGYTF	TGCGCCAGCAGCCAAGTATGGGGGCACTATGGCTACACCTTC
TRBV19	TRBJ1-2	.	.	CARAPAYGYTF	TGTGCCAGAGCCCCCGCCTATGGCTACACCTTC
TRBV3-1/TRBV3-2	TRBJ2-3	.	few	CASSLTHLRDTQYF	TGTGCCAGCAGCCTTACGCATTTGCGGGATACGCAGTATTTT
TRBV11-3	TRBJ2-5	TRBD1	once	CASSMTGSPLETQYF	TGTGCCAGCAGCATGACAGGGAGCCCCCTGGAGACCCAGTACTTC
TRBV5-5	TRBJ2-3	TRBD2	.	CASSLPTSGSGDTQYF	TGTGCCAGCAGCCTTCCCACTAGCGGGAGTGGAGATACGCAGTATTTT
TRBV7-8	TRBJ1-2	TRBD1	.	CASSLVQGDGYTF	TGTGCCAGCAGCTTAGTCCAGGGGGACGGCTACACCTTC
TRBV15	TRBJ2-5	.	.	CATSRVDSAETQYF	TGTGCCACCAGCAGAGTGGACTCGGCAGAGACCCAGTACTTC
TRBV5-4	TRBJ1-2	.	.	CASSAGAGYGYTF	TGTGCCAGCAGCGCGGGAGCTGGATATGGCTACACCTTC
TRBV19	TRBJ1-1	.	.	CASMGVTPITAEAFF	TGTGCCAGTATGGGAGTTACTCCAATTACCGCTGAAGCTTTCTTT
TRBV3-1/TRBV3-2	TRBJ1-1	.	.	CASSQGTVEAFF	TGTGCCAGCAGCCAAGGGACAGTTGAAGCTTTCTTT
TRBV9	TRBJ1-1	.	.	CASSVISGPNTEAFF	TGTGCCAGCAGCGTGATCTCAGGGCCGAACACTGAAGCTTTCTTT
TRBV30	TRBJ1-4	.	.	CAWSVGADEKLFF	TGTGCCTGGAGTGTAGGGGCAGATGAAAAACTGTTTTTT
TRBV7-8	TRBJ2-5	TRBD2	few	CASRSRLAGQETQYF	TGTGCCAGCAGGTCCCGGCTAGCGGGACAAGAGACCCAGTACTTC
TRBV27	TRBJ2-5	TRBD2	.	CASSTGTSGETQYF	TGTGCCAGCAGTACGGGGACTAGCGGAGAGACCCAGTACTTC
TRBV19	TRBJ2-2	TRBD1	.	CASTGTGGSTGELFF	TGTGCCAGTACCGGGACAGGGGGTTCAACCGGGGAGCTGTTTTTT
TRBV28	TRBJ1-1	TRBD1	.	CASRGQGATKNTEAFF	TGTGCCAGCAGAGGACAGGGGGCCACGAAAAACACTGAAGCTTTCTTT
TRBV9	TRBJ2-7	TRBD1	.	CASSVVATDRGEQYF	TGTGCCAGCAGCGTAGTAGCGACGGACAGGGGCGAGCAGTACTTC
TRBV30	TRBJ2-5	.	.	CAWSVRQGGETQYF	TGTGCCTGGAGTGTACGGCAGGGTGGAGAGACCCAGTACTTC
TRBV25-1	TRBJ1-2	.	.	CASRGDTNYGYTF	TGTGCCAGCCGGGGGGACACTAACTATGGCTACACCTTC
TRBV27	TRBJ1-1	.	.	CASSFGTPPKNTEAFF	TGTGCCAGCAGTTTCGGGACTCCCCCTAAGAACACTGAAGCTTTCTTT
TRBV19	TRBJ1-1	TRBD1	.	CASSAGTGGLNTEAFF	TGTGCCAGTAGTGCAGGGACAGGGGGATTGAACACTGAAGCTTTCTTT
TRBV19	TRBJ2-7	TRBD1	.	CASSPGGQDPSYEQYF	TGTGCCAGTAGTCCCGGAGGACAGGACCCATCCTACGAGCAGTACTTC
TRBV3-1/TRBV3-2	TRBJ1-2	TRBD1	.	CASVWDRGGVNYGYTF	TGTGCCAGCGTCTGGGACAGGGGAGGAGTTAACTATGGCTACACCTTC
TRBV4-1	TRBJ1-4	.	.	CASSQVSGQGFEKLFF	TGCGCCAGCAGCCAAGTCTCTGGGCAGGGTTTTGAAAAACTGTTTTTT
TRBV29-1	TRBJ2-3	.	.	CSVGLLTDTQYF	TGCAGCGTGGGACTCCTCACAGATACGCAGTATTTT
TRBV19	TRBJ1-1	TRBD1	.	CASRTRDRAALAFF	TGTGCCAGTAGGACCCGGGACAGGGCGGCGCTGGCTTTCTTT
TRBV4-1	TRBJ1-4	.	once	CASSQAEGVANEKLFF	TGCGCCAGCAGCCAAGCTGAGGGGGTGGCTAATGAAAAACTGTTTTTT
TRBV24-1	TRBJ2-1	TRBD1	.	CATSDGGQGRSYNEQFF	TGTGCCACCAGTGATGGGGGACAGGGTCGTTCCTACAATGAGCAGTTCTTC
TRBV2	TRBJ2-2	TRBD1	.	CASRPTGGNTGELFF	TGTGCCAGCAGGCCCACAGGGGGGAACACCGGGGAGCTGTTTTTT
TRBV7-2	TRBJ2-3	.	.	CASSRYGDTQYF	TGTGCCAGCAGTCGCTATGGAGATACGCAGTATTTT